The T cell receptor (beta chain) described here comes from a study of regulatory T cells in long-lasting Graves disease. Findings and caveats of the study: Newly diagnosed disease favored TRBV20-1 and TRBJ2-1 over persistent disease.

The length of the CDR3 is 17 residues. V lost 7 bases and J 0 bases, leaving 21 bases between the germline ends. This clonotype was counted at least ten times. Its target is not known. CDR3 regions were amplified by Arm-PCR using iRepertoire HTBI primers to build TCR beta libraries. One entry per CDR3 protein, called by TCRdb with MiXCR from the multiplex PCR reads. The table includes about 450,000 distinct CDR3 sequences, about 17% detected once. As for time point: newly diagnosed GD, antithyroid drugs for less than 3 months. PBMCs provided the RNA from which the TCR library was made. These same data were also listed under a study on T cells in Graves' hyperthyroidism and ophthalmopathy. That study reports: The study based diagnoses on clinical symptoms, serum thyroxine and TRAb, thyroid ultrasound and orbital computed tomography. Median prediction lead before ophthalmopathy onset was 6.5 months with the model.

This clonotype originated in a woman aged 25 to 39 with Graves disease. The chain is built from TRBV12-3 or TRBV12-4 and TRBJ1-1, with D unclear. The material was peripheral blood mononuclear cells (PBMCs), obtained at new diagnosis, from a patient treated with antithyroid drugs. DNA for the CDR3: TGTGCCAGCACGGCTATAGAGGGTTGGAGAATGAACACTGAAGCTTTCTTT. Residues: CASTAIEGWRMNTEAFF.